This is a list of T cell receptor beta chains from one sample in a study of CD8+ T cells in alopecia areata. Repertoires were generated with immunoSEQ multiplex PCR, while TCRdb's copy carries only in-frame clones and drops some. The table shows approximately 170,000 clones, with around 59% occurring only once. Sequenced material: CD4+ T cells sorted from blood, taken at week 24, from a patient treated with tofacitinib. The receptor set was obtained from a human donor with alopecia areata. The CDR3 runs from the conserved cysteine through the conserved F or W. D genes are given only for firm matches. Clone size appears in some rows only: once, few, many, or a class for an expanded clone.

CDR3 DNA,CDR3 protein,J gene,D gene,clone size,V gene
TGCGCCAGCAGCCCGGGACAGCTCTCCGGGGAGCTGTTTTTT,CASSPGQLSGELFF,TRBJ2-2,TRBD1,few,TRBV5-1
TGTGCCAGCAGCCAAAGTTCGGCAGGGGGTGGCTACACCTTC,CASSQSSAGGGYTF,TRBJ1-2,TRBD1,.,TRBV7-9
TGCGCCAGCAGCCAGAACGACAATTACGAGCAGTACTTC,CASSQNDNYEQYF,TRBJ2-7,.,once,TRBV4-1
TGCAGCGTTGGCCGGGACAGGATATCCTACGAGCAGTACTTC,CSVGRDRISYEQYF,TRBJ2-7,TRBD1,.,TRBV29-1
TGTGCCAGCAGTTGGGGCCAAGAGACCCAGTACTTC,CASSWGQETQYF,TRBJ2-5,.,.,TRBV2
TGCAGCGTTGCAAACGTCTACGAGCAGTACTTC,CSVANVYEQYF,TRBJ2-7,.,.,TRBV29-1
TGTGCCAGTAGAGGCAGTTTGGTGGAGACCCAGTACTTC,CASRGSLVETQYF,TRBJ2-5,.,.,TRBV19
TGCGCCAGCAGCCAAGAGGCCGGGGTCTATGGCTACACCTTC,CASSQEAGVYGYTF,TRBJ1-2,.,.,TRBV4-1
TGTGCCTGGAGTAAACAGGGGTACCGGGAGCTGTTTTTT,CAWSKQGYRELFF,TRBJ2-2,TRBD1,.,TRBV30
TGCGCCAGCGCCATTGACGTGGGATACACTGAAGCTTTCTTT,CASAIDVGYTEAFF,TRBJ1-1,.,.,TRBV5-1
TGTGCCAGCAGTAGATTATCGGGGGGTGGTTACGAGCAGTACTTC,CASSRLSGGGYEQYF,TRBJ2-7,TRBD2,.,TRBV27
TGTGCCAGTAGTATACCGGGACAGGGATTTCGTCAGCCCCAGCATTTT,CASSIPGQGFRQPQHF,TRBJ1-5,TRBD1,.,TRBV19
TGCAGCGTTTCTCAAGGGCAGCAAGCTTTCTTT,CSVSQGQQAFF,TRBJ1-1,.,.,TRBV29-1
TGTGCCAGCAGTTCACATGAGGGGGTGTCAGCTTTCTTT,CASSSHEGVSAFF,TRBJ1-1,.,.,TRBV7-9
TGCGCCAGCAGCTTGGGTCAAAGCCACCAAGAGACCCAGTACTTC,CASSLGQSHQETQYF,TRBJ2-5,.,.,TRBV5-1
TGCGCCAGCAGCCAAGAGAGGGCTAGCGGGGGACCGAACAAAAACATTCAGTACTTC,CASSQERASGGPNKNIQYF,TRBJ2-4,TRBD2,.,TRBV4-1
TGTGCCAGCAGCGGGGACAGCAATCAGCCCCAGCATTTT,CASSGDSNQPQHF,TRBJ1-5,.,.,TRBV9
TGCAGCGGTAGGACAGGGGCCTCCTACGAGCAGTACTTC,CSGRTGASYEQYF,TRBJ2-7,TRBD1,.,TRBV29-1
TGCAGCGTTGACCCGACAGGCTCCCAAGAGACCCAGTACTTC,CSVDPTGSQETQYF,TRBJ2-5,.,.,TRBV29-1
TGCAGCGTTGATCCAGCGGGGGGGCGCGAGCAGTACTTC,CSVDPAGGREQYF,TRBJ2-7,TRBD2,.,TRBV29-1
TGTGCCAGCTTTAACTTGAGGGATACGCAGTATTTT,CASFNLRDTQYF,TRBJ2-3,.,.,TRBV7-8
TGTGCCAGCAGTTTTCGTTGGGGCGCGGGGTTAACCTACGAGCAGTACTTC,CASSFRWGAGLTYEQYF,TRBJ2-7,.,few,TRBV27
TGTGCCAGCAGCCAAGACGTCGGGAGGGCGGGGCAGTATTTT,CASSQDVGRAGQYF,TRBJ2-3,TRBD2,.,TRBV4-2
TGTGCCAGCAGCTCACCCAGCGGGGGGCCCGTGGGGCAGTTCTTC,CASSSPSGGPVGQFF,TRBJ2-1,TRBD2,.,TRBV6-1
TGTGCCAGCTCCCGGGACAGGGCAAACACCATATATTTT,CASSRDRANTIYF,TRBJ1-3,TRBD1,.,TRBV2
TGTGCCAGCAGCCAAGCTCTTGACAGGGCCCCCGGGGAGCTGTTTTTT,CASSQALDRAPGELFF,TRBJ2-2,TRBD1,.,TRBV4-2
TGCGCCAGCAGCCAAGTAACAGGGGTACATCAGCCCCAGCATTTT,CASSQVTGVHQPQHF,TRBJ1-5,TRBD1,.,TRBV4-1